These T cell receptor beta chains were read from a single sample in a study of control samples from healthy donors and cancer patients. Measured with immunoSEQ multiplex PCR; TCRdb has only the in-frame clones, and not every one. There are about 220,000 clones in the sample; roughly 94% occur only once, and 1.5% lies in the top ten. Material: blood. The receptors here all came from a man aged 45-65 years in good health. CDR3s include the opening cysteine and the closing phenylalanine or tryptophan. D genes are given only for firm matches. Clone size is shown for a subset of rows, as once, few, many or a class of expanded clone.

. TRBD1 TRBJ1-5 TRBV27 CASRSYTGDQPQHF
. . TRBJ1-5 TRBV6-5 CASGNRGGNQPQHF
. TRBD1 TRBJ2-7 TRBV10-3 CAIRGQGSYEQYF
. . TRBJ1-1 TRBV7-9 CASSFSGSRTEAFF
. TRBD1 TRBJ1-3 TRBV6-5 CASRNPGTVLLTIYF
. . TRBJ1-6 TRBV10-1 CASSEIRNSPLHF
. TRBD1 TRBJ1-6 TRBV19 CASSAGGQGGSHSPLHF
. . TRBJ2-3 TRBV15 CATTEGYTQYF
once . TRBJ2-5 TRBV6-5 CASSYSNVRGRETQYF
. . TRBJ2-1 TRBV27 CASSLSRWNEQFF
once . TRBJ1-2 TRBV7-2 CASSLRDSSYGYTF
. . TRBJ1-5 TRBV2 CASSADMRQPQHF
. . TRBJ1-5 TRBV18 CASSPIGDIGNQPQHF
. TRBD1 TRBJ2-2 TRBV7-3 CASSSGQGNTGELFF
. . TRBJ1-3 TRBV6-5 CASSYSSGVSGNTIYF
. . TRBJ2-5 TRBV6-1 CASSEAVGGGAEETQYF
. . TRBJ1-5 TRBV3-1/TRBV3-2 CASSQFVISPQHF
once TRBD1 TRBJ1-1 TRBV6-6 CASRSTGAKAFF
. . TRBJ1-2 TRBV18 CASSPTGGLVSWGYTF
once . TRBJ2-1 TRBV11-3 CASSSSSSNEQFF
. . TRBJ1-2 TRBV11-2 CASSVDQGGSGYTF
. TRBD2 TRBJ2-1 TRBV7-6 CASSLGLAGASDNEQFF
. . TRBJ2-3 TRBV3-1/TRBV3-2 CASSQRGGDTQYF
once . TRBJ1-5 TRBV10-1 CASSQGYGQPQHF
. TRBD2 TRBJ2-1 TRBV19 CASRGLARNEQFF
. . TRBJ2-5 TRBV7-2 CASSLGFPTQYF
. . TRBJ1-2 TRBV2 CASSGPGDAYGYTF
. TRBD1 TRBJ1-5 TRBV10-3 CAINYRGLRNQPQHF
. . TRBJ2-1 TRBV10-1 CASSEGGTLNEQFF
. . TRBJ2-2 TRBV18 CASSPQTFGFNTGELFF
once . TRBJ2-1 TRBV5-4 CASSLAVGGPYNEQFF